This passage covers 18 T cell receptor beta chains from one sample sequenced in a study of T cells in Graves' hyperthyroidism and ophthalmopathy. From RNA transcripts, TCR beta CDR3 regions were amplified. Initially, a first-round RT-PCR of the TCR CDR3 employed the HTBI primer set. MiXCR, run by TCRdb on the multiplex PCR reads, gives a single entry per CDR3 protein. Here the sample spans about 350,000 distinct CDR3 sequences, approximately 15% being singletons. Sequenced material: blood. The receptors were gathered from a woman in her twenties or thirties with Graves' hyperthyroidism.

This clonotype was counted only a few times. CDR3 DNA sequence: TGTGCCAGCAGAAGGCCCGGACTAGGCAACAATGAGCAGTTCTTC. Translation: CASRRPGLGNNEQFF. This chain uses TRBV27 with TRBJ2-1, with 7 bases matching TRBD2. Germline loops: CDR1 MNHEY, CDR2 SMNVEV (reference sequence). V was pared by 6 bases and J by 5 bases, with 10 bases of the junction left unmatched. The CDR3 covers 15 residues.

V gene TRBV29-1 combines with J gene TRBJ2-3; the D gene is possibly TRBD1 (5 bases). This CDR3 has 12 amino acids. Germline lookup yields CDR1 SQVTM and CDR2 ANQGSEA. Trimming left V 4 bases short and J 3 bases short, with 8 bases between. CDR3 in DNA: TGCAGCGTTGTCCCAGGGACAGATACGCAGTATTTT. This gives the protein CSVVPGTDTQYF.

This clonotype was counted at least ten times. The rearrangement joins TRBV2 to TRBJ2-1; TRBD2 matches 12 bases. The V gene end was trimmed by 3 bases and the J gene end by 7 bases; junction bases not matched to a gene: 4. The CDR3 extends over 15 amino acids. CDR1 and CDR2 from the germline V gene are SNHLY and FYNNEI. The CDR3 sequence: CASSEASGRVNEQFF. The CDR3 region has the DNA TGTGCCAGCAGTGAGGCTAGCGGGAGGGTAAATGAGCAGTTCTTC. The complete variable domain, with remaining parts taken from reference TRBV2 and TRBJ2-1, reads EPEVTQTPSHQVTQMGQEVILRCVPISNHLYFYWYRQILGQKVEFLVSFYNNEISEKSEIFDDQFSVERPDGSNFTLKIRSTKLEDSAMYFCASSEASGRVNEQFFGPGTRLTVL.

With respect to this clonotype: A much larger clone lies a single base off, so this may be a read error. The chain links TRBV28 to TRBJ1-5; D uncertain. Trimming shortened V by 3 bases and J by 5 bases, and 14 bases separated the two germline ends. Germline-derived CDR1 and CDR2 are MDHEN and SYDVKM. The CDR3 spans 15 residues. In nucleotides, the CDR3 is TGTGCCAGCAGTTTGGGGAACAGCCACTATCAGCCCCAGCATTTT. This encodes CASSLGNSHYQPQHF.

This clonotype was observed a few times. The chain links TRBV20-1 to TRBJ1-2; TRBD1 agrees at 12 bases. This CDR3 region has 12 residues. With V trimmed by 7 bases and J by 7 bases, 4 bases remained unmatched. Germline assignment: CDR1 DFQATT and CDR2 SNEGSKA (reference sequence). The CDR3 DNA is TGCAGTGGGGGACAGGGGGCCGGTGGCTACACCTTC. It translates to CSGGQGAGGYTF.

This clonotype was picked up many times. The chain combines TRBV2 with TRBJ1-5; 7 bases are shared with TRBD1. This CDR3 contains 14 residues. V shed 6 bases, J shed 5 bases, and the junction held 7 bases outside the gene matches. Germline CDR1 is SNHLY and CDR2 is FYNNEI. The chain's CDR3 is CASRGGDRDQPQHF. The CDR3 DNA follows: TGTGCCAGCAGGGGGGGGGACAGAGATCAGCCCCAGCATTTT.

The chain links TRBV28 to TRBJ2-3; 7 nucleotides agree with TRBD1. The V and J ends lost 6 bases and 9 bases, in that order; junction bases with no gene match: 15. The CDR3 sequence is 15 residues long. Germline CDR1 MDHEN, CDR2 SYDVKM. The DNA for the CDR3 is TGTGCCAGCAGACCCTCGGCAGAGGGGGCCAGAACGCAGTATTTT. Residues: CASRPSAEGARTQYF.

The sample holds many counts of this clonotype. V is TRBV2 and J is TRBJ1-1; D is unresolved. The CDR3 is 14 amino acids. The V gene's germline CDR1 is SNHLY and CDR2 FYNNEI. V was pared by 11 bases and J by 2 bases, with 18 bases between. The CDR3: CAAGRQTRNTEAFF. The CDR3 nucleotides read TGTGCCGCCGGACGCCAAACAAGAAACACTGAAGCTTTCTTT.

For this clonotype: A much larger clone differs by one base, so this may be a read error. The chain uses TRBV12-3 or TRBV12-4 and TRBJ2-1; D is uncertain. Trimming left V 5 bases short and J 6 bases short, with 14 bases between. CDR3 length: 14 amino acids. CDR3 coding DNA: TGTGCCAGCAGTCCCCGCCCGGACGTCAATGAGCAGTTCTTC. Its translation is CASSPRPDVNEQFF.

In regard to this clonotype: A much larger clone is a single base away; this may be a read error. The gene calls are TRBV2 and TRBJ2-1; D remains unclear. The CDR3 has 13 residues. V lost 3 bases to trimming and J lost 8 bases, with 11 bases between them. Germline V gives CDR1 SNHLY, CDR2 FYNNEI. CDR3 protein: CASSDRTRHEQFF. CDR3 DNA: TGTGCCAGCAGTGATCGAACAAGGCATGAGCAGTTCTTC.

This clonotype showed up many times. The V and J genes are TRBV6-1 and TRBJ1-1; D is unclear. With 7 bases removed from V and 0 bases from J, the gap between germline ends came to 9 bases. This CDR3 comprises 13 residues. Germline assignment: CDR1 MNHNS and CDR2 SASEGT. CDR3 sequence (DNA): TGTGCCAGCATGGCGCTCTTGAACACTGAAGCTTTCTTT. Translation gives CASMALLNTEAFF.

This clonotype was seen ten or more times. The chain couples TRBV7-2 to TRBJ2-5; perhaps D is TRBD1 or TRBD2 (5 bases each). The CDR3 has 15 amino acids. Trimming took off 5 bases at V and 2 bases at J, with 15 bases between the two ends. Per the germline V gene, CDR1 is SGHTA and CDR2 is FQGNSA. CDR3 residues: CASSPNPWGQETQYF. CDR3 in DNA: TGTGCCAGCAGCCCCAATCCTTGGGGGCAAGAGACCCAGTACTTC.

This clonotype occurred a few times. The chain has TRBV5-4 and TRBJ1-2; possible D gene TRBD1, 6 bases. The CDR3 sequence is 15 residues long. Trimming stripped 2 bases from V and 0 bases from J, with 11 bases between. The germline V gene encodes CDR1 SGHNT and CDR2 YYREEE (reference sequence). The CDR3 loop reads CASSLPDRPNYGYTF. For the CDR3, the DNA is TGTGCCAGCAGCTTACCTGACAGGCCTAACTATGGCTACACCTTC.

This clonotype was observed many times. The J gene is TRBJ2-7, the V gene TRBV7-2, with 10 bases fitting TRBD2. The germline V gene has CDR1 SGHTA and CDR2 FQGNSA. The CDR3 is 18 residues long. Unmatched junction bases numbered 13, after V lost 4 bases and J lost 1 base. For the CDR3, the DNA is TGTGCCAGCAGCTCCAGCGCGGAGAGTAGCGGGAGGTCCTACGAGCAGTACTTC. It translates to CASSSSAESSGRSYEQYF. The full variable domain, completed using reference TRBV7-2 and TRBJ2-7, is GAGVSQSPSNKVTEKGKDVELRCDPISGHTALYWYRQSLGQGLEFLIYFQGNSAPDKSGLPSDRFSAERTGGSVSTLTIQRTQQEDSAVYLCASSSSAESSGRSYEQYFGPGTRLTVT.

The CDR3 sequence: CASSSRLAGVLETQYF. CDR3 nucleotides: TGCGCCAGCAGCTCACGACTAGCGGGAGTTTTGGAGACCCAGTACTTC. J is TRBJ2-5 and V is TRBV4-1, with 12 positions matching TRBD2. Germline CDR1 reads MGHRA; CDR2 reads YSYEKL. The CDR3 totals 16 residues. The V segment lost 5 bases and the J segment 5 bases; nucleotides outside the gene matches: 9.

This clonotype was detected many times. The J gene is TRBJ1-6, the V gene TRBV15; D gene ambiguous. This CDR3 spans 17 amino acids. CDR1 is LNHNV, CDR2 YYDKDF, per germline (reference sequence). Deletions cut 0 bases from V and 4 bases from J, with 13 bases between. CDR3 bases: TGTGCCACCAGCAGAGATTCAGGCGTCCCGTATAATTCACCCCTCCACTTT. Translation gives CATSRDSGVPYNSPLHF.

This clonotype was counted ten times or more. This sequence joins TRBV6-1 and TRBJ2-7; D possibly corresponds to TRBD2 (6 bases). V lost 7 bases and J 5 bases, leaving 12 bases between the germline ends. CDR3 length equals 12 residues. The germline V gene has CDR1 MNHNS and CDR2 SASEGT. CDR3 in amino acids: CASNGGVDEQYF. The CDR3, as DNA: TGTGCCAGCAACGGAGGGGTGGACGAGCAGTACTTC.

Many counts were recorded for this clonotype. The chain is built from TRBV7-9 and TRBJ1-5, with unresolved D. The V gene lost 5 bases and the J gene lost 5 bases, with 10 bases spanning the gap. The CDR3 extends over 13 amino acids. In germline, CDR1 is SEHNR, CDR2 FQNEAQ (reference sequence). The CDR3 here is CASSPRADQPQHF. The CDR3 nucleotides read TGTGCCAGCAGCCCCCGGGCCGATCAGCCCCAGCATTTT.